Presented here are 21 T cell receptor beta chains from one specimen sequenced in a study of tissue T cells after allogeneic stem cell transplantation. Time point of the sample: mouse harvest day 7 after allogeneic transplant. Mouse grafts combined 10^7 T-cell-depleted bone marrow cells with 10^6 splenic CD5+ T cells. Repertoires were generated with immunoSEQ multiplex PCR, while TCRdb's copy carries only in-frame clones and drops some. The sample lists approximately 6,700 clones, approximately 50% occurring once. Sample: gut tissue. The origin of the receptors is a female BALB/c mouse given C57BL/6 T cells with graft-versus-host disease after an allogeneic hematopoietic cell transplant.

This clone was observed a handful of times. Any gene name here is a mouse gene name. Read sequence stops 1 residue before the CDR3 end, and the germline J gene provides the missing end. This chain links TRBV26 with TRBJ2-5, with 12 nucleotides matching TRBD2. Germline V gives CDR1 KGHPV, CDR2 FQNQEV (reference sequence). The CDR3 has 14 amino acids. Trimming removed 5 bases from V and 4 bases from J; junction bases left unmatched: 1. CDR3 DNA, as far as it was read: TGTGCCAGCAGTTGGGACTGGGGGGAAGACACCCAGTAC. It yields the protein CASSWDWGEDTQY. The entire CDR3 sequence reads CASSWDWGEDTQYF.

A note on this clone: Gene names and germline match the mouse. The DNA ends 1 residue before the CDR3 does, and the rest of the CDR3 is filled in from the germline J gene. This chain connects TRBV1 to TRBJ2-4, with 9 bases identical to TRBD1. CDR3 length: 15 residues. Trimming took 1 base from V and 3 from J; bases not matched to a gene: 2. Germline V gene data show CDR1 as NSQYPW and CDR2 as LRSPGD (reference sequence). The CDR3 reads CTCSAGQGGQNTLYF. CDR3 bases read: TGCACCTGCAGTGCAGGACAGGGGGGACAAAACACCTTGTAC.

Details on this clone: The germline and genes are mouse ones. The read comes to an end 1 residue before the CDR3 does, leaving the germline J gene to fill in the end. The rearrangement joins TRBV3 to TRBJ2-1, with 7 bases fitting TRBD2. Germline lookup yields CDR1 SNHLY and CDR2 FYNGKV (reference sequence). V lost 5 bases and J lost 3; bases outside the gene matches: 4. CDR3 length: 14 amino acids. CDR3 bases read: TGTGCCAGCAGCATACTGGGGCTCTATGCTGAGCAGTTC. The encoded protein is CASSILGLYAEQF. The CDR3 in its entirety is CASSILGLYAEQFF.

About this clone: Gene names are mouse gene names. The read is 1 residue too short to cover the CDR3 end, so that end is filled in from the germline J gene. The chain has TRBV12-1 and TRBJ2-3; D is undetermined. CDR1 and CDR2 (germline): SGHSN, HYEKVE. Trimming removed 4 bases at V and 0 bases at J, with 7 bases between. The CDR3 consists of 13 residues. The CDR3 loop is CASSVSSAETLYF. The covered CDR3 bases are TGTGCCAGCTCCGTCAGTAGTGCAGAAACGCTGTAT.

This clone showed up just once. Gene names and germline match the mouse. From the germline J gene comes the end of the CDR3, since the read stops 1 residue before it. The rearrangement uses TRBV26 and TRBJ2-5; 9 bases fit TRBD1. The CDR3 contains 14 residues. Germline V gives CDR1 KGHPV, CDR2 FQNQEV (reference sequence). V shed 3 bases and J 4 bases; nucleotides not matched to a gene: 2. The CDR3 spells CASSLRTGEDTQYF. The sequenced CDR3 bases are TGTGCCAGCAGTCTTCGGACAGGGGAAGACACCCAGTAC.

Notes on this clone: Genes and germline are mouse. The read gets to within 1 residue of the CDR3 end, and the germline J gene fills in the rest. The genes are TRBV26 and TRBJ2-7; D is ambiguous. Trimming removed 3 bases from V and 0 bases from J, with 9 bases in between. Per the germline V gene, CDR1 is KGHPV and CDR2 is FQNQEV (reference sequence). This CDR3 contains 14 residues. This CDR3 is CASSLGTSSYEQYF. Incomplete CDR3 DNA: TGTGCCAGCAGTCTCGGCACGAGCTCCTATGAACAGTAC.

Notes on this clone: The gene symbols are mouse symbols. The CDR3 region is CASSSGTTEVFF. Partial CDR3 DNA: TGTGCTAGCAGCTCCGGGACAACAGAAGTCTTC. The chain uses TRBV29 and TRBJ1-1; possible D gene TRBD1, 6 bases. The sequenced fragment ends 1 residue before the CDR3 boundary, so the rest is inferred from the germline J gene. The CDR3 is 12 residues long. The ends were cut back, 6 bases at V and 5 bases at J, with 10 bases in the middle. From germline, CDR1 is MSHET and CDR2 SYDVDS.

This clone was observed a few times. Mouse gene names apply. The read ends 1 residue early relative to the CDR3; the germline J gene fills the gap. The chain carries TRBV15 and TRBJ2-4; 10 positions match TRBD2. V lost 5 bases to trimming and J lost 3 bases; unmatched junction nucleotides: 5. Germline CDR1 SGHND, CDR2 FRSKSL. CDR3 length: 15 amino acids. The CDR3 loop is CASSRLGGGQNTLYF. The part of the CDR3 DNA that was read is TGTGCCAGCAGTAGACTGGGGGGAGGACAAAACACCTTGTAC.

On this clone: The gene names given are mouse names. The read gets to within 1 residue of the CDR3 end, and the germline J gene fills in the rest. The rearrangement joins TRBV3 to TRBJ2-1; TRBD2 matches 8 bases. Looked up from germline, CDR1 is SNHLY and CDR2 is FYNGKV (reference sequence). V shed 2 bases, J shed 5 bases, and the junction held 2 bases outside the gene matches. The CDR3 totals 14 residues. This CDR3 is CASSLLGGNAEQFF. The sequenced part of the CDR3 DNA is TGTGCCAGCAGCTTACTGGGGGGCAATGCTGAGCAGTTC.

As for this clone: Germline and genes: mouse. Read sequence stops 1 residue before the CDR3 end, and the germline J gene provides the missing end. The sample carries other DNA sequences with the same CDR3. V gene TRBV26 combines with J gene TRBJ1-1; possible D gene TRBD1, 5 bases. The CDR3 contains 14 residues. The V gene's germline CDR1 is KGHPV and CDR2 FQNQEV (reference sequence). The V end was cut by 4 bases, the J end by 1 base, with 10 bases between. CDR3 DNA, as far as it was read: TGTGCCAGCAGTCCTTCGGGGGGAAACACAGAAGTCTTC. Translation gives CASSPSGGNTEVF. The entire CDR3 protein is CASSPSGGNTEVFF.

In regard to this clone: The gene names given are mouse names. The CDR3 end falls 1 residue outside the read, so it is completed with the germline J gene. The chain joins TRBV12-2 to TRBJ1-4, with TRBD1 identical over 7 bases. Losses at the gene ends were 2 bases for V and 0 bases for J; bases not matched to a gene: 2. Germline CDR1 and CDR2: SGHLS and HYDKME. The length of the CDR3 is 15 residues. The CDR3 sequence is CASSPGQISNERLFF. The part of the CDR3 DNA that was read is TGTGCCAGCTCTCCGGGACAGATTTCCAACGAAAGATTATTT.

Details on this clone: Any gene name here is a mouse gene name. The part of the CDR3 DNA that was read is TGTAGTTCTTGGGACTGGGGGTATGAACAGTAC. Translating gives CSSWDWGYEQY. The entire CDR3 sequence reads CSSWDWGYEQYF. The V and J genes are TRBV30 and TRBJ2-7, with 11 bases that match TRBD2. The CDR3 extends 1 residue past the end of the read, so its final part is completed from the germline J gene. CDR1 and CDR2 (germline): SQVVS, ANEGSEA. V was clipped by 5 bases and J by 4 bases; unmatched bases: 1. This CDR3 has 12 amino acids.

A remark on this clone: Mouse names are used for the genes. The CDR3 end lies 1 residue beyond the end of the read and is filled in from the germline J gene. The chain is built from TRBV13-3 and TRBJ1-1; 8 bases agree with TRBD1. In germline, CDR1 is NNHDY, CDR2 SYVADS. CDR3 length: 13 residues. The J segment lost 3 bases and the V segment lost 2 bases, leaving 0 bases of the junction unmatched. The CDR3 sequence: CASSEQGDTEVFF. CDR3 DNA, as far as it was read: TGTGCCAGCAGTGAACAGGGGGACACAGAAGTCTTC.

In regard to this clone: Here the gene names and germline are mouse. From the germline J gene comes the end of the CDR3, since the read stops 1 residue before it. The chain joins TRBV12-1 to TRBJ2-4, with 9 nucleotides matching TRBD2. The V segment lost 0 bases and the J segment 6 bases; nucleotides outside the gene matches: 3. Germline V CDR1 and CDR2: SGHSN, HYEKVE. The CDR3 loop spans 14 amino acids. This chain's CDR3 is CASSLGWGGNTLYF. CDR3 DNA, as far as it was read: TGTGCCAGCTCTCTCGGCTGGGGGGGGAACACCTTGTAC.

As regards this clone: Mouse germline and gene names are used. The read falls 1 residue short of the CDR3 end, and the missing part is taken from the germline J gene. The genes are TRBV19 and TRBJ2-7; no clear D gene. Trimming shortened V by 2 bases and J by 7 bases, and 10 bases separated the two germline ends. CDR1 and CDR2 from the germline V gene are FNHDT and SITEND (reference sequence). CDR3 length: 12 residues. CDR3 sequence reads: CASSMRGYEQYF. The covered CDR3 bases are TGTGCCAGCAGTATGCGAGGATACGAACAGTAC.

A word on this clone: Germline and genes: mouse. The CDR3 end lies 1 residue beyond the end of the read and is filled in from the germline J gene. This chain joins TRBV16 and TRBJ2-7, with D possibly being TRBD1 or TRBD2 (5 bases each). V was pared by 0 bases and J by 6 bases, with 9 bases between. The V gene's germline CDR1 is SGHSA and CDR2 FRNQAP. The CDR3 runs 13 residues. The sequenced part of the CDR3 DNA is TGTGCAAGCAGCTTAGATACGGGGGTTGAACAGTAC. Protein product: CASSLDTGVEQY. The full CDR3 protein is CASSLDTGVEQYF.

On this clone: Mouse gene names apply. The CDR3 is cut off 1 residue early in the read; its end comes from the germline J gene. The chain uses TRBV12-1 and TRBJ2-3; D might be TRBD1 or TRBD2, each matching 5 bases. The germline V gene encodes CDR1 SGHSN and CDR2 HYEKVE. The CDR3 is 13 residues long. Between the trimmed V and J ends, which lost 1 base and 1 base, there was a span of 5 bases. The CDR3 here is CASSLGGAETLYF. The covered CDR3 bases are TGTGCCAGCTCTCTGGGGGGTGCAGAAACGCTGTAT.

For this clone: Mouse gene names apply. The DNA ends 1 residue before the CDR3 does, and the rest of the CDR3 is filled in from the germline J gene. The identical CDR3 is also encoded by other nucleotide sequences in the sample. The rearrangement uses TRBV26 and TRBJ1-1; TRBD1 is a possible D gene (6 bases). Germline V gene data show CDR1 as KGHPV and CDR2 as FQNQEV (reference sequence). The CDR3 is 13 residues long. V was clipped by 4 bases and J by 1 base, with 7 bases between them. The CDR3 loop is CASSPGQNTEVFF. Incomplete CDR3 DNA: TGTGCCAGCAGTCCGGGACAAAACACAGAAGTCTTC.

Points on this clone: Gene labels here are mouse ones. The CDR3 DNA, read in part, is TGTGCCAGCAGCCAAACTGGGGGCCAAGACACCCAGTAC. Its translation is CASSQTGGQDTQY. In full, the CDR3 reads CASSQTGGQDTQYF. The chain uses TRBV5 and TRBJ2-5; the match to TRBD2 covers 8 bases. The read terminates 1 residue before the CDR3 end, so the remaining end is supplied by the germline J gene. V was pared by 2 bases and J by 2 bases, with 0 bases of the junction left unmatched. This CDR3 is built from 14 residues. The germline V gene has CDR1 LGHNA and CDR2 YNLKQL (reference sequence).

Comment on this clone: The germline and genes are mouse ones. The read terminates 1 residue before the CDR3 end, so the remaining end is supplied by the germline J gene. The chain couples TRBV26 to TRBJ2-7; D may be TRBD1 (5 bases). With 3 bases removed from V and 1 base from J, the gap between germline ends came to 7 bases. Germline assignment: CDR1 KGHPV and CDR2 FQNQEV (reference sequence). The CDR3 length is 13 residues. CDR3 DNA, as far as it was read: TGTGCCAGCAGTCTTACAGGTTCCTATGAACAGTAC. This codes for CASSLTGSYEQY. The CDR3 reads in full as CASSLTGSYEQYF. The full variable domain, its missing parts supplied by reference TRBV26 and TRBJ2-7, is NSKVIQTPRYLVKGQGQKAKMRCIPEKGHPVVFWYQQNKNNEFKFLINFQNQEVLQQIDMTEKRFSAECPSNSPCSLEIQSSEAGDSALYLCASSLTGSYEQYFGPGTRLTVL.

A note on this clone: Germline and genes: mouse. The CDR3 extends 1 residue past the end of the read, so its final part is completed from the germline J gene. This chain uses TRBV26 with TRBJ1-1, with a weak D call TRBD1 (6 bases). Germline-derived CDR1 and CDR2 are KGHPV and FQNQEV (reference sequence). Trimming removed 4 bases from V and 0 bases from J, with 9 bases in between. The CDR3 is 14 amino acids. The sequenced CDR3 bases are TGTGCCAGCAGTCAGGGACAAGCAAACACAGAAGTCTTC. Protein product: CASSQGQANTEVF. The whole CDR3 region reads CASSQGQANTEVFF.